The 21 T cell receptor beta chains below were found in one sample sequenced in a study of T cell responses to AZD1222 COVID-19 vaccine. Assay used: immunoSEQ multiplex PCR; TCRdb lists only in-frame clones, some missing. The sample holds 130,000 or so clones, roughly 90% seen once. The input for sequencing was peripheral blood, taken on day 0 of AZD1222 vaccination. The receptors derive from an adult in good health.

V and J are TRBV2 and TRBJ1-2; D unresolved. Trimming took off 7 bases at V and 4 bases at J, with 13 bases between the two ends. This CDR3 is built from 13 residues. The germline V gene has CDR1 SNHLY and CDR2 FYNNEI. In DNA, the CDR3 is TGTGCCAGCACGGAGGGTCGAGGCTATGGCTACACCTTC. This encodes CASTEGRGYGYTF. The whole variable domain, remainder taken from reference TRBV2 and TRBJ1-2, is EPEVTQTPSHQVTQMGQEVILRCVPISNHLYFYWYRQILGQKVEFLVSFYNNEISEKSEIFDDQFSVERPDGSNFTLKIRSTKLEDSAMYFCASTEGRGYGYTFGSGTRLTVV.

This chain connects TRBV12-3 or TRBV12-4 to TRBJ1-1; D not resolved. The V gene lost 7 bases and the J gene lost 1 base, with 10 bases spanning the gap. The CDR3 contains 13 residues. CDR3 protein: CASILERNTEAFF. As DNA, the CDR3 is TGTGCCAGCATCCTAGAGAGGAACACTGAAGCTTTCTTT.

V usage is TRBV5-4 and J usage is TRBJ1-2, with D perhaps TRBD1 (6 bases). With 6 bases removed from V and 8 bases from J, the gap between germline ends came to 23 bases. Germline assignment: CDR1 SGHNT and CDR2 YYREEE (reference sequence). The CDR3 totals 15 residues. The CDR3 here is CASTPSSGGRMGYTF. The CDR3 DNA reads TGTGCCAGCACCCCATCAAGCGGGGGGCGCATGGGCTACACCTTC. The complete variable domain, with remaining parts taken from reference TRBV5-4 and TRBJ1-2, reads ETGVTQSPTHLIKTRGQQVTLRCSSQSGHNTVSWYQQALGQGPQFIFQYYREEENGRGNFPPRFSGLQFPNYSSELNVNALELDDSALYLCASTPSSGGRMGYTFGSGTRLTVV.

The gene calls are TRBV30 and TRBJ2-1; 8 bases map to TRBD1. CDR1 and CDR2 (germline): GTSNPN, SVGIG (reference sequence). This CDR3 region has 13 residues. The ends lost 2 bases at V and 6 bases at J; junction bases unmatched: 3. CDR3 in DNA: TGTGCCTGGAGTCGGGACAGGTTCAATGAGCAGTTCTTC. It yields the protein CAWSRDRFNEQFF.

V and J are TRBV2 and TRBJ1-6; D is possibly TRBD1 (5 bases). The length of the CDR3 is 16 residues. CDR1 SNHLY and CDR2 FYNNEI come from the germline V gene. V gave up 5 bases and J gave up 7 bases, with 18 bases separating them. The CDR3 DNA sequence: TGTGCCAGCAGTCTGGTTGGCAGGGCGAAGAATTCACCCCTCCACTTT. Translated, it gives CASSLVGRAKNSPLHF.

In this sample, this clone turned up a few times. As DNA, the CDR3 is TGTGCCAGCTCACCCCCGGGGCAATCCTACGAGCAGTACTTC. Its translation: CASSPPGQSYEQYF. The chain carries TRBV18 and TRBJ2-7; either TRBD1 or TRBD2 may supply D (5 bases each). Deletions cut 3 bases from V and 1 base from J, with 10 bases between. The CDR3 contains 14 residues. The germline gives CDR1 KGHSH, CDR2 LQKENI.

V gene TRBV19 combines with J gene TRBJ1-2, with 7 nucleotides matching TRBD1. The V gene's germline CDR1 is LNHDA and CDR2 SQIVND (reference sequence). This CDR3 region has 14 residues. Unmatched junction bases numbered 8, after V lost 5 bases and J lost 5 bases. The chain's CDR3 is CASSPREGAYGYTF. The CDR3 nucleotides read TGTGCCAGTAGTCCCCGGGAGGGGGCGTATGGCTACACCTTC. Full variable domain (missing parts from reference TRBV19 and TRBJ1-2): DGGITQSPKYLFRKEGQNVTLSCEQNLNHDAMYWYRQDPGQGLRLIYYSQIVNDFQKGDIAEGYSVSREKKESFPLTVTSAQKNPTAFYLCASSPREGAYGYTFGSGTRLTVV.

The chain links TRBV2 to TRBJ2-3, with D hard to call. V lost 3 bases and J lost 3, with 10 bases in between. CDR1 and CDR2 (germline): SNHLY, FYNNEI. The CDR3 is 14 residues long. Here the CDR3 reads CASSEQSETDTQYF. The CDR3 DNA is TGTGCCAGCAGTGAGCAGAGTGAGACAGATACGCAGTATTTT.

This clone showed up just once. The CDR3 loop reads CAISGLGQGKNTEAFF. CDR3 in DNA: TGTGCCATCAGTGGACTCGGGCAGGGGAAGAACACTGAAGCTTTCTTT. This chain joins TRBV10-3 and TRBJ1-1, with D possibly matching TRBD1 (6 bases). The CDR3 runs 16 residues. Germline V gives CDR1 ENHRY, CDR2 SYGVKD. The ends were cut back, 4 bases at V and 1 base at J, with 16 bases in the middle.

There are a few counts of this clone. The chain uses TRBV12-5 and TRBJ2-2; D not resolved. Germline assignment: CDR1 LGHNT and CDR2 FRNRAP. Trimming took 3 bases from V and 3 from J, leaving 5 bases between them. The CDR3 runs 13 residues. CDR3 region: CASGLSDTGELFF. CDR3 DNA sequence: TGTGCTAGTGGTTTATCAGACACCGGGGAGCTGTTTTTT.

The J gene is TRBJ2-3, the V gene TRBV5-1; no clear D. V dropped 10 bases and J dropped 3 bases, with 15 bases sitting between them. CDR3 length: 13 residues. CDR1 SGHRS and CDR2 YFSETQ come from the germline V gene. The CDR3 sequence: CASRQSRTDTQYF. The CDR3 nucleotides are TGCGCCTCAAGGCAGTCTAGGACAGATACGCAGTATTTT.

This chain connects TRBV7-8 to TRBJ2-7; a possible D gene is TRBD2 (6 bases). V lost 3 bases, J lost 3 bases, and 6 bases lay in between. Per germline, CDR1 SGHVS and CDR2 FQNEAQ. This CDR3 comprises 12 residues. The CDR3 DNA reads as TGTGCCAGCAGCTTGACTAGCTACGAGCAGTACTTC. The encoded protein is CASSLTSYEQYF.

The rearrangement links TRBV27 to TRBJ2-7; the match to TRBD1 covers 9 bases. V lost 6 bases to trimming and J lost 0 bases; unmatched junction nucleotides: 6. Looked up from germline, CDR1 is MNHEY and CDR2 is SMNVEV (reference sequence). The CDR3 extends over 15 amino acids. Here the CDR3 reads CASRNRGPGSYEQYF. CDR3 DNA: TGTGCCAGCAGAAACAGGGGGCCGGGCTCCTACGAGCAGTACTTC.

The chain carries TRBV5-1 and TRBJ2-3, with TRBD1 matching over 8 bases. The CDR3 loop spans 15 amino acids. Germline CDR1 is SGHRS and CDR2 is YFSETQ. Germline trimming cut 4 bases from V and 1 base from J; bases unmatched to any gene: 5. The CDR3 DNA reads TGCGCCAGCAGCCCGACAGGGGACGGCACAGATACGCAGTATTTT. This gives the protein CASSPTGDGTDTQYF.

The V and J genes are TRBV11-1 and TRBJ2-5; 9 nucleotides align to TRBD2. The J segment lost 6 bases and the V segment lost 3 bases, leaving 8 bases of the junction unmatched. CDR1 is SGHAT, CDR2 FQDESV, per germline (reference sequence). This CDR3 region has 15 residues. The CDR3 DNA follows: TGTGCCAGCAGCTTCTCCGCGGGAGGGCCGAAGACCCAGTACTTC. It encodes CASSFSAGGPKTQYF.

The chain couples TRBV3-1 (or the pseudogene TRBV3-2) to TRBJ2-7; D is undetermined. The CDR3 has 14 residues. With 4 bases removed from V and 1 base from J, the gap between germline ends came to 11 bases. In germline, CDR1 is LGHDT, CDR2 YNNKEL (reference sequence). CDR3: CASSRRDGSYEQYF. The CDR3 DNA is TGTGCCAGCAGCCGCCGCGACGGATCCTACGAGCAGTACTTC.

The chain has TRBV5-1 and TRBJ1-1; D is uncertain. This CDR3 comprises 15 residues. The V end lost 0 bases, the J end lost 3 bases, and 12 bases lay between the germline ends. The germline CDR1 and CDR2 sequences are SGHRS and YFSETQ. The CDR3 loop reads CASSLELGPYTEAFF. The CDR3 nucleotides read TGCGCCAGCAGCTTGGAACTTGGCCCCTACACTGAAGCTTTCTTT.

The chain links TRBV1 to TRBJ1-5; the table names TRBD1, a call not compared with the DNA. TRBV1 is recorded as a pseudogene. The CDR3 runs 17 residues. DNA of the CDR3: TGCACCAGCAGCCGCCTACGGGGGGACAGGGGACATCAGCCCCAGCATTTT. It encodes CTSSRLRGDRGHQPQHF.

The chain has TRBV5-1 and TRBJ2-1; D may be TRBD1 or TRBD2 (5 bases each). Germline V gene lookup returns CDR1 SGHRS and CDR2 YFSETQ. The germline V and J ends were trimmed by 1 base and 8 bases, with 10 bases remaining between them. This CDR3 contains 13 residues. The chain's CDR3 is CASSLMGEDEQFF. CDR3 DNA: TGCGCCAGCAGCTTGATGGGGGAAGATGAGCAGTTCTTC.

This clone was seen only once. This chain links TRBV7-9 with TRBJ2-3; D possibly corresponds to TRBD2 (5 bases). The germline gives CDR1 SEHNR, CDR2 FQNEAQ (reference sequence). The CDR3 length is 15 residues. The V end was cut by 1 base, the J end by 5 bases, with 13 bases between. The CDR3 loop is CASSLVGGPLDTQYF. The CDR3 DNA reads TGTGCCAGCAGCTTAGTCGGCGGGCCCCTAGATACGCAGTATTTT.

This clone was found a few times. The chain couples TRBV7-8 to TRBJ1-2, with D possibly matching TRBD1 (6 bases). The CDR3 length is 14 residues. Germline CDR1 and CDR2: SGHVS and FQNEAQ. V dropped 7 bases and J dropped 5 bases, with 17 bases sitting between them. Here the CDR3 DNA reads TGTGCCAGCACCCAACAGGGTCGCGAGTATGGCTACACCTTC. Its translation is CASTQQGREYGYTF.